These 23 T cell receptor beta chains originate from one sample sequenced in a study of PD-1 blockade in classical Hodgkin lymphoma. The time point is: cycle 4 day 1 (C4D1), after less than 7 weeks of nivolumab. Each patient relapsed following autologous stem cell transplantation, and prior brentuximab vedotin exposure differed. Generated by immunoSEQ multiplex PCR, the TCRdb table keeps only in-frame clones and is missing some. Here the sample spans roughly 8,200 clones, around nine tenths being singletons. Sequencing used peripheral blood mononuclear cells (PBMCs), obtained before the fourth cycle of nivolumab. The source is a human donor with classical Hodgkin lymphoma.

The J gene is TRBJ1-2, the V gene TRBV27, with D possibly being TRBD1 (5 bases). This CDR3 region has 15 residues. CDR1 and CDR2 (germline): MNHEY, SMNVEV (reference sequence). V was cut by 5 bases and J by 4 bases, with 17 bases left in between. CDR3 sequence (DNA): TGTGCCAGCAGTCCGCTGGACACTAGGGCCTATGGCTACACCTTC. Its translation is CASSPLDTRAYGYTF.

The chain has TRBV19 and TRBJ1-2, with TRBD1 as a possible D gene (5 bases). Germline V gives CDR1 LNHDA, CDR2 SQIVND (reference sequence). This CDR3 contains 15 residues. V lost 1 base, J lost 4 bases, and 13 bases lay in between. The DNA of the CDR3 is TGTGCCAGTAGTATAGGGGGGGATTCTGTCTATGGCTACACCTTC. Translation gives CASSIGGDSVYGYTF. Full variable domain (missing parts from reference TRBV19 and TRBJ1-2): DGGITQSPKYLFRKEGQNVTLSCEQNLNHDAMYWYRQDPGQGLRLIYYSQIVNDFQKGDIAEGYSVSREKKESFPLTVTSAQKNPTAFYLCASSIGGDSVYGYTFGSGTRLTVV.

In its sample, this clone was seen once. V is TRBV7-9 and J is TRBJ2-5, with 14 positions matching TRBD2. CDR3 size: 15 residues. J gave up 4 bases and V 4 bases, and 2 bases lay outside the gene matches. CDR1 is SEHNR and CDR2 is FQNEAQ in the germline V gene (reference sequence). The CDR3 region is CASSSGLAGGETQYF. In nucleotides, the CDR3 is TGTGCCAGCAGCTCCGGACTAGCGGGAGGAGAGACCCAGTACTTC.

V gene TRBV7-2 combines with J gene TRBJ2-1; 13 bases align to TRBD2. Germline lookup yields CDR1 SGHTA and CDR2 FQGNSA. The CDR3 is 14 amino acids. After removal of 6 bases from V and 9 bases from J, the junction contained 5 bases not matched to a gene. CDR3 bases: TGTGCCAGCAGGGGACTAGCGGGAACTGGTGAGCAGTTCTTC. Its translation is CASRGLAGTGEQFF.

The V and J genes are TRBV2 and TRBJ2-5; a weak D match, TRBD2 (5 bases). Trimming cost V 2 bases and J 4 bases, with 8 bases left between them. Germline lookup yields CDR1 SNHLY and CDR2 FYNNEI. This CDR3 region has 13 residues. The CDR3 nucleotides read TGTGCCAGCAGTGAACCCAGCGGAGAGACCCAGTACTTC. Protein product: CASSEPSGETQYF.

The rearrangement joins TRBV7-9 to TRBJ1-3; D ambiguous. The CDR3 runs 15 residues. Trimming shortened V by 5 bases and J by 0 bases, and 11 bases separated the two germline ends. The germline CDR1 and CDR2 sequences are SEHNR and FQNEAQ (reference sequence). In nucleotides, the CDR3 is TGTGCCAGCAGCCCGAGGCCCAGCTCTGGAAACACCATATATTTT. Protein product: CASSPRPSSGNTIYF.

The chain recombines TRBV11-2 with TRBJ2-1, with D perhaps assigned TRBD1 or TRBD2 (5 bases each). In germline, CDR1 is SGHAT, CDR2 FQNNGV. The V and J ends lost 6 bases and 7 bases respectively, with 13 bases between them. The CDR3 contains 13 residues. This CDR3 is CASRTGAINEQFF. The DNA of the CDR3 is TGTGCCAGCAGGACCGGGGCTATTAATGAGCAGTTCTTC.

There are a few counts of this clone. The sample has other DNA sequences that encode this CDR3 too. The J gene is TRBJ2-1, the V gene TRBV19; 11 positions match TRBD2. Looked up from germline, CDR1 is LNHDA and CDR2 is SQIVND (reference sequence). With V trimmed by 4 bases and J by 8 bases, 7 bases remained unmatched. This CDR3 has 15 amino acids. CDR3 loop: CASSKTSGSFDEQFF. DNA for the CDR3: TGTGCCAGTAGTAAAACTAGCGGGAGTTTCGATGAGCAGTTCTTC.

The chain recombines TRBV5-1 with TRBJ2-7; D call uncertain. This CDR3 has 13 residues. The V and J ends lost 3 bases and 6 bases respectively, with 13 bases between them. Germline V gene sequence: CDR1 SGHRS, CDR2 YFSETQ. DNA for the CDR3: TGCGCCAGCAGCTACACCGGGCAGGCCGAGCAGTACTTC. It encodes CASSYTGQAEQYF.

For the CDR3, the DNA is TGTGCCAGCAGCCCCGGAAGTGGGAGGGCCTTCGATGAGCAGTTCTTC. Its translation: CASSPGSGRAFDEQFF. This chain connects TRBV9 to TRBJ2-1; TRBD2 matches at 7 bases. From germline, CDR1 is SGDLS and CDR2 YYNGEE. V was clipped by 4 bases and J by 8 bases; unmatched bases: 15. The CDR3 has 16 residues. The variable domain in full, with the rest retrieved from reference TRBV9 and TRBJ2-1, is DSGVTQTPKHLITATGQRVTLRCSPRSGDLSVYWYQQSLDQGLQFLIQYYNGEERAKGNILERFSAQQFPDLHSELNLSSLELGDSALYFCASSPGSGRAFDEQFFGPGTRLTVL.

The rearrangement joins TRBV7-2 to TRBJ2-6, with D tentatively TRBD1 or TRBD2 (6 bases each). The germline V gene has CDR1 SGHTA and CDR2 FQGNSA. CDR3 length: 17 residues. Between the trimmed V and J ends, which lost 3 bases and 0 bases, there was a span of 12 bases. This CDR3 reads CASSLRGGSSGANVLTF. The CDR3 DNA follows: TGTGCCAGCAGCTTGAGAGGGGGGAGCTCTGGGGCCAACGTCCTGACTTTC.

The chain carries TRBV5-4 and TRBJ2-1; TRBD1 agrees at 7 bases. This CDR3 comprises 14 residues. J was trimmed by 9 bases and V by 0 bases; bases with no gene match: 6. CDR1 is SGHNT and CDR2 is YYREEE in the germline V gene (reference sequence). The CDR3 nucleotides read TGTGCCAGCAGCTTGGGACAGGGTAGGAGTGAGCAGTTCTTC. This encodes CASSLGQGRSEQFF.

The genes are TRBV29-1 and TRBJ1-5, with 9 bases lining up with TRBD1. Germline CDR1 reads SQVTM; CDR2 reads ANQGSEA. The CDR3 contains 13 residues. V dropped 5 bases and J dropped 2; count of bases not matched to a gene: 1. CDR3 DNA sequence: TGCAGCGTTTGGACAGGGGGCAATCAGCCCCAGCATTTT. Its protein is CSVWTGGNQPQHF.

The chain uses TRBV7-2 and TRBJ2-5, with 11 bases lining up with TRBD2. Trimming cost V 6 bases and J 5 bases; bases outside gene matches: 17. The V gene's germline CDR1 is SGHTA and CDR2 FQGNSA. This CDR3 is built from 18 residues. The CDR3 nucleotides read TGTGCCAGCAGACATAGCGGGAGGGCCTCAAGGCAAGGGGAGACCCAGTACTTC. Translating gives CASRHSGRASRQGETQYF.

CDR3 region: CASSPRLAGDSQETQYF. CDR3 nucleotide sequence: TGTGCCAGCAGTCCCCGACTAGCGGGAGATTCCCAAGAGACCCAGTACTTC. The chain combines TRBV25-1 with TRBJ2-5, with 12 positions matching TRBD2. There are 17 residues in the CDR3. Per the germline V gene, CDR1 is MGHDK and CDR2 is SYGVNS. The trim removed 5 bases at V and 1 base at J, leaving 8 bases unmatched.

The chain employs TRBV27 and TRBJ1-2; no clear D. This CDR3 region has 17 residues. Deletions cut 6 bases from V and 7 bases from J, with 27 bases between. Looked up from germline, CDR1 is MNHEY and CDR2 is SMNVEV (reference sequence). Here the CDR3 DNA reads TGTGCCAGCAGACGATACCCCCCCATTCCGGGCCGGCTTGGCTACACCTTC. This encodes CASRRYPPIPGRLGYTF.

This rearrangement joins TRBV18 to TRBJ2-1; the D is unclear. The CDR3 covers 13 residues. Trimming stripped 2 bases from V and 5 bases from J, with 7 bases between. In germline, CDR1 is KGHSH, CDR2 LQKENI. Here the CDR3 DNA reads TGTGCCAGCTCACCAAGGGCTCACAATGAGCAGTTCTTC. Translating it yields CASSPRAHNEQFF. The entire variable domain, with the rest obtained from reference TRBV18 and TRBJ2-1, is as follows: NAGVMQNPRHLVRRRGQEARLRCSPMKGHSHVYWYRQLPEEGLKFMVYLQKENIIDESGMPKERFSAEFPKEGPSILRIQQVVRGDSAAYFCASSPRAHNEQFFGPGTRLTVL.

This clone was counted a single time. The chain carries TRBV29-1 and TRBJ2-1; 11 bases map to TRBD1. CDR3 size: 15 residues. After removal of 1 base from V and 6 bases from J, the junction contained 5 bases not matched to a gene. Germline loops: CDR1 SQVTM, CDR2 ANQGSEA. The CDR3 here is CSVEAGTGGSNEQFF. For the CDR3, the DNA is TGCAGCGTTGAAGCCGGGACAGGGGGTTCCAATGAGCAGTTCTTC.

The chain has TRBV18 and TRBJ1-1; D unresolved. The V and J ends lost 3 bases and 7 bases respectively, with 9 bases between them. Germline V lookup: CDR1 KGHSH, CDR2 LQKENI. The CDR3 sequence is 12 residues long. For the CDR3, the DNA is TGTGCCAGCTCACCGCGTGGGGTTGAAGCTTTCTTT. Translating it yields CASSPRGVEAFF.

The gene calls are TRBV19 and TRBJ2-2; 7 bases are shared with TRBD1. With V trimmed by 8 bases and J by 3 bases, 12 bases remained unmatched. The CDR3 loop spans 16 amino acids. Germline values: CDR1 LNHDA, CDR2 SQIVND (reference sequence). The CDR3 nucleotides read TGTGCCAGTTCCACATTCCGACAGGGCGACACCGGGGAGCTGTTTTTT. Translating gives CASSTFRQGDTGELFF.

The chain couples TRBV7-2 to TRBJ1-2; D remains ambiguous. The CDR3 loop spans 13 amino acids. Deletions cut 2 bases from V and 1 base from J, with 5 bases between. Germline V CDR1 and CDR2: SGHTA, FQGNSA. As DNA, the CDR3 is TGTGCCAGCAGCTTACCGGTTAACTATGGCTACACCTTC. Its protein is CASSLPVNYGYTF.

The chain combines TRBV30 with TRBJ1-2, with 7 bases identical to TRBD1. The V gene's germline CDR1 is GTSNPN and CDR2 SVGIG (reference sequence). The CDR3 consists of 14 residues. V shed 8 bases and J 4 bases; nucleotides not matched to a gene: 13. CDR3 in DNA: TGTGCCAAAGAGGAAGGGGGCGCCGGCTATGGCTACACCTTC. This translates into CAKEEGGAGYGYTF.

V and J are TRBV25-1 and TRBJ1-4; D gene uncertain. Germline V lookup: CDR1 MGHDK, CDR2 SYGVNS. Between the trimmed V and J ends, which lost 4 bases and 1 base, there was a span of 7 bases. The CDR3 has 14 amino acids. CDR3 DNA: TGTGCCAGCAGTGGGCGCAGAACTAATGAAAAACTGTTTTTT. Residues: CASSGRRTNEKLFF. The variable domain in full, with the rest retrieved from reference TRBV25-1 and TRBJ1-4, is EADIYQTPRYLVIGTGKKITLECSQTMGHDKMYWYQQDPGMELHLIHYSYGVNSTEKGDLSSESTVSRIRTEHFPLTLESARPSHTSQYLCASSGRRTNEKLFFGSGTQLSVL.